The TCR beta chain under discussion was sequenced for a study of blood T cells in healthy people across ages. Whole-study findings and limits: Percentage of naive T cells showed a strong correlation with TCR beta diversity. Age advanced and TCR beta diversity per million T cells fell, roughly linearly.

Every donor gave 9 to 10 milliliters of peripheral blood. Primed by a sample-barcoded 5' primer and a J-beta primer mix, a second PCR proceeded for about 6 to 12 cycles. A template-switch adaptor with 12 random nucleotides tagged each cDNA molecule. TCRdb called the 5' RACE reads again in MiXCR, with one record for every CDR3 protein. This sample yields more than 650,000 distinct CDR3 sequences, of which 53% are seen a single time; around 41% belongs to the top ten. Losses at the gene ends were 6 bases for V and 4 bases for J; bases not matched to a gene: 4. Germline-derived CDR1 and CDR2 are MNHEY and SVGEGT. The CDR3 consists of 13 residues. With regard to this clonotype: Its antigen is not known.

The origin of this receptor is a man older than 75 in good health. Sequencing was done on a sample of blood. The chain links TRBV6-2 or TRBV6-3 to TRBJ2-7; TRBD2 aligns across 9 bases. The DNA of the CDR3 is TGTGCCAGCAGGAATAGCGGGAGATACGAGCAGTACTTC. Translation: CASRNSGRYEQYF.